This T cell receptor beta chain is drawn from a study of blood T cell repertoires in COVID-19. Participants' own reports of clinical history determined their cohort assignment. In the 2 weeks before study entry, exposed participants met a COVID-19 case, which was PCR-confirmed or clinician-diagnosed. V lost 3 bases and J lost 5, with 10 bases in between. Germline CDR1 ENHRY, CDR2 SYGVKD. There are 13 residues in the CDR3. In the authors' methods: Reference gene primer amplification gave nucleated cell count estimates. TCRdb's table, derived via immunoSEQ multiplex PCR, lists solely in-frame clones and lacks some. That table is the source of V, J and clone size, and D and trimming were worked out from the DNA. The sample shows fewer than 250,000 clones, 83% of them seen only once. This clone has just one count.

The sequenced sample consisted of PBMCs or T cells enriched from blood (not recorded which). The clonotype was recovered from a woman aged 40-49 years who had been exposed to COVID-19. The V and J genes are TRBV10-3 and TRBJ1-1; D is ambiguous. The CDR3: CAISEMSETEAFF. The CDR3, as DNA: TGTGCCATCAGTGAAATGTCGGAGACTGAAGCTTTCTTT.